The 12 T cell receptor beta chains below were found in one sample sequenced in a study of cytomegalovirus exposure and HLA in healthy donors. A multiplex PCR was run with 60 Vbeta primers and 13 Jbeta primers. Assay used: immunoSEQ multiplex PCR; TCRdb lists only in-frame clones, some missing. The repertoire consists of 150,000 to 250,000 clones, with 70% to 85% occurring once and the leading ten covering approximately 4.4%. Sequenced sample: PBMCs. The source of these receptors is a woman aged 25-40 years in good health and CMV-seropositive.

A word on this clone: The junction and the germline gene differ at one end; a read error may be behind it. This chain links TRBV15 with TRBJ1-1, with no clear D. The CDR3 runs to 11 residues. Looked up from germline, CDR1 is LNHNV and CDR2 is YYDKDF (reference sequence). The CDR3 loop reads CATSRAKDITF. The CDR3 nucleotides read TGTGCCACCAGCAGAGCTAAAGATATCACCTTT.

In its sample, this clone was seen once. The chain combines TRBV29-1 with TRBJ1-2; TRBD1 might be the D (6 bases). CDR3 size: 13 residues. Germline V gives CDR1 SQVTM, CDR2 ANQGSEA. Trimming took off 5 bases at V and 3 bases at J, with 13 bases between the two ends. The CDR3: CSVSGGQDYGYTF. CDR3 nucleotide sequence: TGCAGCGTTAGCGGGGGGCAAGACTATGGCTACACCTTC.

This chain links TRBV2 with TRBJ2-3, with D perhaps matching TRBD1 (7 bases). Germline V lookup: CDR1 SNHLY, CDR2 FYNNEI. The CDR3 extends over 15 amino acids. Trimming removed 3 bases from V and 2 bases from J, with 12 bases in between. CDR3 region: CASSEQGGYTDTQYF. CDR3 DNA sequence: TGTGCCAGCAGTGAGCAGGGGGGCTACACAGATACGCAGTATTTT. Looking up the rest from reference TRBV2 and TRBJ2-3 gives the full variable domain: EPEVTQTPSHQVTQMGQEVILRCVPISNHLYFYWYRQILGQKVEFLVSFYNNEISEKSEIFDDQFSVERPDGSNFTLKIRSTKLEDSAMYFCASSEQGGYTDTQYFGPGTRLTVL.

CDR3 DNA sequence: TGTGCCAGCAGTCCACGTACAGGGGGCGGCGGGGAGCTGTTTTTT. It yields the protein CASSPRTGGGGELFF. The rearrangement links TRBV27 to TRBJ2-2, with 9 bases fitting TRBD1. V shed 5 bases and J 7 bases; nucleotides not matched to a gene: 8. There are 15 residues in the CDR3. The germline CDR1 and CDR2 sequences are MNHEY and SMNVEV (reference sequence).

V and J are TRBV6-6 and TRBJ2-7; 8 bases are shared with TRBD1. The CDR3 covers 15 residues. The junction had 7 bases not matched to a gene; V was cut back by 5 bases and J by 1 base. CDR1 MNHNY and CDR2 SVGAGI come from the germline V gene (reference sequence). The chain's CDR3 is CASSPQGALSYEQYF. For the CDR3, the DNA is TGTGCCAGCAGTCCTCAGGGGGCCCTTTCCTACGAGCAGTACTTC.

The chain uses TRBV11-3 and TRBJ2-7; D may be TRBD1 (6 bases). This CDR3 has 15 residues. CDR1 is SGHNT and CDR2 is YENEEA in the germline V gene. Trimming removed 3 bases at V and 0 bases at J, with 12 bases between. This CDR3 reads CASSFSGTTSYEQYF. The CDR3 DNA follows: TGTGCCAGCAGCTTTTCCGGGACAACCTCCTACGAGCAGTACTTC. The full variable domain, its missing parts supplied by reference TRBV11-3 and TRBJ2-7, is EAGVVQSPRYKIIEKKQPVAFWCNPISGHNTLYWYLQNLGQGPELLIRYENEEAVDDSQLPKDRFSAERLKGVDSTLKIQPAELGDSAVYLCASSFSGTTSYEQYFGPGTRLTVT.

The chain uses TRBV19 and TRBJ1-1, with D perhaps TRBD1 (5 bases). Germline CDR1 and CDR2: LNHDA and SQIVND (reference sequence). The CDR3 totals 14 residues. V lost 6 bases and J 5 bases, leaving 16 bases between the germline ends. The CDR3 here is CASRGTGVWTEAFF. The CDR3 region has the DNA TGTGCCAGTAGGGGGACGGGGGTATGGACTGAAGCTTTCTTT.

The chain couples TRBV7-6 to TRBJ2-3; the D gene is possibly TRBD1 (6 bases). Germline CDR1 SGHVS, CDR2 FNYEAQ. CDR3 size: 15 residues. The ends were cut back, 10 bases at V and 3 bases at J, with 20 bases in the middle. CDR3 residues: CATRGIRSGTDTQYF. Written as DNA, the CDR3 is TGTGCCACAAGGGGGATTCGTTCGGGGACAGATACGCAGTATTTT.

V usage is TRBV4-3 and J usage is TRBJ2-1; TRBD2 matches 11 bases. V lost 3 bases and J lost 3; bases outside the gene matches: 7. Germline V lookup: CDR1 LGHNA, CDR2 YSLEER. The CDR3 is 17 residues long. The CDR3 bases are TGCGCCAGCAGCCACGGGGCTAGCGGGGGGCACTACAATGAGCAGTTCTTC. This codes for CASSHGASGGHYNEQFF.

The chain combines TRBV5-8 with TRBJ2-7; D is ambiguous. This CDR3 is 14 amino acids long. The ends were cut back, 0 bases at V and 0 bases at J, with 7 bases in the middle. Germline V CDR1 and CDR2: SGHTS, YDEGEE. Written as DNA, the CDR3 is TGTGCCAGCAGCTTGGACCCTAGCTCCTACGAGCAGTACTTC. This encodes CASSLDPSSYEQYF.

The chain couples TRBV15 to TRBJ2-3; TRBD2 matches 11 bases. V trimming: 1 base; J trimming: 6 bases; junction bases outside the gene matches: 6. CDR1 and CDR2 from the germline V gene are LNHNV and YYDKDF (reference sequence). The CDR3 is made up of 16 amino acids. CDR3 in DNA: TGTGCCACCAGCAGAGCACTAGCGGGAGCCTGGGATACGCAGTATTTT. Translation gives CATSRALAGAWDTQYF.

The rearrangement uses TRBV6-5 and TRBJ2-7, with 10 bases identical to TRBD1. V was clipped by 6 bases and J by 3 bases; unmatched bases: 8. Germline V CDR1 and CDR2: MNHEY, SVGAGI. This CDR3 comprises 15 residues. In DNA form, the CDR3 reads TGTGCCAGCAGAATAAGACAGGGGGCGGTCTACGAGCAGTACTTC. Residues: CASRIRQGAVYEQYF.